This is a list of T cell receptor beta chains from one sample in a study of Ad26.COV2.S vaccination and SARS-CoV-2 variants. Sequencing was performed with immunoSEQ multiplex PCR; in TCRdb, only in-frame clones are kept and a portion is missing. Counted here are about 680,000 clones, 89% occurring once; the ten biggest clones make up approximately 1.5%. This material consisted of peripheral blood, taken in a trial of Ad26.COV2.S vaccine versus placebo. Receptors were obtained from a person aged 18-60 years who received the Ad26.COV2.S COVID-19 vaccine or a placebo. Each CDR3 is given with its conserved first and last residue. Each record gives: CDR3 DNA, CDR3 protein, clone size, V gene, D gene, J gene. A D gene is named only where the DNA matches it firmly. Some rows have no size entry. The others give once, few or many, or a class for an expanded clone.

TGTGCCAGCAGTGGGGACAGAGCTAACTATGGCTACACCTTC | CASSGDRANYGYTF | . | TRBV5-6 | TRBD1 | TRBJ1-2
TGTGCCAGCAGTGAATGGACAGGGGGAAGGGCTGAAGCTTTCTTT | CASSEWTGGRAEAFF | few | TRBV6-1 | TRBD1 | TRBJ1-1
TGTGCCAGTAGTATAGAGGCGACCTACGAGCAGTACTTC | CASSIEATYEQYF | . | TRBV19 | . | TRBJ2-7
TGTGCCACCAGCAGAGGGGAGGGCTACAATGAGCAGTTCTTC | CATSRGEGYNEQFF | once | TRBV15 | TRBD2 | TRBJ2-1
TGTGCCACCAGTGAGGCAGGGGACACTGAAGCTTTCTTT | CATSEAGDTEAFF | . | TRBV24-1 | . | TRBJ1-1
TGCGCCAGCAGCTTGGACGGGGGGAATCAGCCCCAGCATTTT | CASSLDGGNQPQHF | . | TRBV5-1 | . | TRBJ1-5
TGTGCCAGCAGTTACAGCGTGGGGACAGCCATGGAGACCCAGTACTTC | CASSYSVGTAMETQYF | . | TRBV6-5 | TRBD1 | TRBJ2-5
TGTGCCAGCAGCAACAACCAGGGGAACTATGGCTACACCTTC | CASSNNQGNYGYTF | . | TRBV7-2 | . | TRBJ1-2
TGTGCCAGCTCACAGTATAGCAATCAGCCCCAGCATTTT | CASSQYSNQPQHF | . | TRBV18 | . | TRBJ1-5
TGTGCCAGCACCCCGTCGGCTCTCCCTTCCTACGAGCAGTACTTC | CASTPSALPSYEQYF | . | TRBV9 | . | TRBJ2-7
TGTGCCAGCAGCCGAGTCAATTCACCCCTCCACTTT | CASSRVNSPLHF | . | TRBV7-9 | . | TRBJ1-6
TGTGCCATCAGTCAAGAAATAGAGCAGTACTTC | CAISQEIEQYF | . | TRBV10-3 | . | TRBJ2-7
TGCAGCGTTGAAGATATCGGAAATGAGCAGTTCTTC | CSVEDIGNEQFF | . | TRBV29-1 | . | TRBJ2-1
TGTGCCAGCAGCCAAGGTTTAGGCTACACCTTC | CASSQGLGYTF | . | TRBV6-2/TRBV6-3 | . | TRBJ1-2
TGCGCCAGCAGCCCACAGGGGATCGGTGCAGATACGCAGTATTTT | CASSPQGIGADTQYF | . | TRBV5-1 | TRBD1 | TRBJ2-3
TGTGCCAGCAGTCAAAACTCGGACAGTTACTATGGCTACACCTTC | CASSQNSDSYYGYTF | . | TRBV6-5 | . | TRBJ1-2
TGTGCCAGCAGTCGACTAGCCTATGAGCAGTTCTTC | CASSRLAYEQFF | . | TRBV2 | TRBD2 | TRBJ2-1
TGCAGCGTTGCTAGCGGGTCTCAAGAGACCCAGTACTTC | CSVASGSQETQYF | . | TRBV29-1 | TRBD2 | TRBJ2-5
TGTGCCAGCAGCTTGAGAGACAGGGGGCTCTATGGCTACACCTTC | CASSLRDRGLYGYTF | . | TRBV5-4 | TRBD1 | TRBJ1-2
TGTGCCAGCAGAACCGAACCGGGACGTCCGTATCAGCCCCAGCATTTT | CASRTEPGRPYQPQHF | once | TRBV2 | . | TRBJ1-5
TGTGCCAGCAGCCCCCCCCGGACAGGGCGAGAGACCCAGTACTTC | CASSPPRTGRETQYF | . | TRBV11-2 | TRBD1 | TRBJ2-5
TGTGCCAGCAGCGCCTTCTCCGGGACAGGGCAAACGGGTGATTCACCCCTCCACTTT | CASSAFSGTGQTGDSPLHF | once | TRBV9 | TRBD1 | TRBJ1-6
TGTGCCAGTGCTCTGAACTTTGCAGTCAATGAGCAGTTCTTC | CASALNFAVNEQFF | once | TRBV19 | . | TRBJ2-1
TGTGCCAGCACCTCGCCCGGAGAGACCCAGTACTTC | CASTSPGETQYF | once | TRBV7-9 | . | TRBJ2-5
TGCGCCAGCAGCTTTGGGCTCTACGAGCAGTACTTC | CASSFGLYEQYF | . | TRBV5-1 | . | TRBJ2-7
TGTGCCATCAGTATACAGGGTGCCACTGAAGCTTTCTTT | CAISIQGATEAFF | . | TRBV10-3 | . | TRBJ1-1
TGTGCCAGCAGTTTAGACAGAGGGTATGGCTACACCTTC | CASSLDRGYGYTF | . | TRBV6-5 | . | TRBJ1-2
TGTGCCAGCACCGGACAGACCACCGGGGAGCTGTTTTTT | CASTGQTTGELFF | . | TRBV11-2 | . | TRBJ2-2
TGTGCCAGCAGCCCGGACAGGGGCGATCAGCCCCAGCATTTT | CASSPDRGDQPQHF | . | TRBV11-2 | TRBD1 | TRBJ1-5
TGTGCTAGCAGCCCGGGACAGGGGAGGGCCGGGGAGCTGTTTTTT | CASSPGQGRAGELFF | . | TRBV7-7 | TRBD1 | TRBJ2-2
TGTGCCAGCTCACCAGGACTAGCGGGGGGGCAAGATGAGCAGTTCTTC | CASSPGLAGGQDEQFF | . | TRBV18 | TRBD2 | TRBJ2-1